These 19 T cell receptor beta chains were all obtained from the same sample, sequenced in a study of blood T cells in healthy people across ages. Using a J-beta primer mix together with a sample-barcoded 5' primer, a second PCR was run for roughly 6 to 12 cycles. TCRdb redid the calling of the 5' RACE reads with MiXCR, one entry per CDR3 protein. The sample carries about 720,000 distinct CDR3 sequences, approximately 22% recorded once. The sequencing sample was made of blood. All receptors derive from a man between 65 and 85 years old in good health.

The chain recombines TRBV7-9 with TRBJ1-5, with D perhaps matching TRBD1 (5 bases). Trimming removed 2 bases from V and 4 bases from J, with 9 bases in between. This CDR3 region has 14 residues. CDR1 and CDR2 from the germline V gene are SEHNR and FQNEAQ (reference sequence). CDR3 nucleotide sequence: TGTGCCAGCAGCTTATCGGGGACGAATCAGCCCCAGCATTTT. This sequence encodes CASSLSGTNQPQHF.

The chain combines TRBV2 with TRBJ2-5, with D perhaps matching TRBD2 (6 bases). The CDR3 is made up of 13 amino acids. The ends were cut back, 6 bases at V and 7 bases at J, with 15 bases in the middle. CDR1 and CDR2 (germline): SNHLY, FYNNEI. CDR3 nucleotides: TGTGCCAGCAGCTCCGGCGGGGCAGGGACCCAGTACTTC. Translation gives CASSSGGAGTQYF.

In this sample, this clonotype turned up a few times. The V and J genes are TRBV11-2 and TRBJ2-5; TRBD2 agrees at 9 bases. There are 16 residues in the CDR3. With 1 base clipped from V and 2 bases from J, the junction kept 5 bases outside the gene matches. Per germline, CDR1 SGHAT and CDR2 FQNNGV. This CDR3 reads CASSLVQLAGQETQYF. CDR3 sequence (DNA): TGTGCCAGCAGCTTAGTCCAACTAGCGGGTCAAGAGACCCAGTACTTC.

The sample holds a few counts of this clonotype. The chain carries TRBV12-3 or TRBV12-4 and TRBJ1-4; weak D call: TRBD1 (6 bases). V was trimmed by 11 bases and J by 10 bases, leaving 17 bases between them. The CDR3 has 12 residues. CDR3 in amino acids: CASTGSGGKLFF. CDR3 nucleotides: TGTGCCTCGACAGGATCAGGTGGAAAACTGTTTTTT.

Worth noting for this clonotype: This may be a read error: a much more frequent sequence differs by one nucleotide. V usage is TRBV12-3 or TRBV12-4 and J usage is TRBJ2-5; D is perhaps TRBD1 (5 bases). The CDR3 is made up of 13 amino acids. The V gene lost 2 bases and the J gene lost 4 bases, with 8 bases spanning the gap. CDR3 sequence: CASSLWGSETQYF. The CDR3 region has the DNA TGTGCCAGCAGTTTATGGGGCTCAGAGACCCAGTACTTC.

The chain recombines TRBV2 with TRBJ1-4; TRBD1 aligns across 8 bases. V lost 8 bases to trimming and J lost 5 bases; unmatched junction nucleotides: 7. In germline, CDR1 is SNHLY, CDR2 FYNNEI. The CDR3 consists of 14 residues. CDR3 amino acids: CASLQDRANEKLFF. DNA of the CDR3: TGTGCCAGCCTCCAGGACAGGGCGAATGAAAAACTGTTTTTT. Full variable domain (outside the CDR3, taken from reference TRBV2 and TRBJ1-4): EPEVTQTPSHQVTQMGQEVILRCVPISNHLYFYWYRQILGQKVEFLVSFYNNEISEKSEIFDDQFSVERPDGSNFTLKIRSTKLEDSAMYFCASLQDRANEKLFFGSGTQLSVL.

This clonotype turned up a few times. This chain links TRBV18 with TRBJ2-5; D gene uncertain. The germline CDR1 and CDR2 sequences are KGHSH and LQKENI. Trimming cost V 6 bases and J 1 base, with 15 bases left between them. The CDR3 has 15 residues. The CDR3 loop is CASSLLSSRQETQYF. As DNA, the CDR3 is TGTGCCAGCTCCCTTCTTTCCAGCCGCCAAGAGACCCAGTACTTC.

This chain links TRBV6-5 with TRBJ1-1, with D unresolved. Per the germline V gene, CDR1 is MNHEY and CDR2 is SVGAGI. Trimming stripped 8 bases from V and 1 base from J, with 14 bases between. The length of the CDR3 is 14 residues. The CDR3 loop reads CASGLRRTNTEAFF. In nucleotides, the CDR3 is TGTGCCAGCGGTCTCCGGCGGACGAACACTGAAGCTTTCTTT.

The chain couples TRBV20-1 to TRBJ1-2, with D perhaps matching TRBD1 (6 bases). The germline V gene encodes CDR1 DFQATT and CDR2 SNEGSKA (reference sequence). Trimming took off 5 bases at V and 8 bases at J, with 21 bases between the two ends. The CDR3 sequence is 14 residues long. The CDR3 region has the DNA TGCAGTGCTCCCCCCGCAGGGGCCTCTGGAGGCTACACCTTC. It translates to CSAPPAGASGGYTF.

This chain uses TRBV12-3 or TRBV12-4 with TRBJ1-5; no firm D call. V was shortened by 6 bases and J by 9 bases, with 15 bases between the two germline ends. The CDR3 extends over 13 amino acids. CDR3 region: CASRTREEGPQHF. In DNA, the CDR3 is TGTGCCAGCAGAACGAGGGAGGAAGGGCCCCAGCATTTT.

This clonotype was counted between two and nine times. CDR3: CASSQDRGPNNQPQHF. The CDR3 DNA sequence: TGCGCCAGCAGCCAAGATCGGGGTCCGAACAATCAGCCCCAGCATTTT. The chain employs TRBV4-1 and TRBJ1-5; unclear D gene. The CDR3 is made up of 16 amino acids. Trimming shortened V by 0 bases and J by 3 bases, and 12 bases separated the two germline ends. The V gene's germline CDR1 is MGHRA and CDR2 YSYEKL.

The genes are TRBV7-2 and TRBJ2-1; 10 positions agree with TRBD2. V shed 5 bases and J 7 bases; nucleotides not matched to a gene: 11. Germline V CDR1 and CDR2: SGHTA, FQGNSA. The CDR3 length is 16 residues. This CDR3 is CASSRPSGSTGNEQFF. In DNA, the CDR3 is TGTGCCAGCAGCCGTCCTAGCGGGAGCACGGGAAATGAGCAGTTCTTC.

This sequence joins TRBV6-2 or TRBV6-3 and TRBJ1-2; tentatively, D is TRBD1 (5 bases). Trimming left V 7 bases short and J 8 bases short, with 17 bases between. The CDR3 is made up of 13 amino acids. Germline-derived CDR1 and CDR2 are MNHEY and SVGEGT. The DNA for the CDR3 is TGTGCCAGCACTCTGACAGAGCAGCACGGCTACACCTTC. Protein sequence: CASTLTEQHGYTF.

The gene calls are TRBV13 and TRBJ2-3; D might be TRBD2 (5 bases). Germline CDR1 and CDR2: PRHDT and FYEKMQ (reference sequence). The CDR3 runs 15 residues. Trimming shortened V by 5 bases and J by 2 bases, and 14 bases separated the two germline ends. This chain's CDR3 is CASSPTRVPTDTQYF. The CDR3, as DNA: TGTGCCAGCAGCCCCACTAGAGTTCCCACAGATACGCAGTATTTT. The full variable domain, rest sourced from reference TRBV13 and TRBJ2-3, is AAGVIQSPRHLIKEKRETATLKCYPIPRHDTVYWYQQGPGQDPQFLISFYEKMQSDKGSIPDRFSAQQFSDYHSELNMSSLELGDSALYFCASSPTRVPTDTQYFGPGTRLTVL.

This clonotype was seen more than once but under ten times. V gene TRBV14 combines with J gene TRBJ2-7, with D maybe TRBD2 (6 bases). V lost 2 bases, J lost 2 bases, and 16 bases lay in between. CDR1 and CDR2 from the germline V gene are SGHDN and FVKESK. The CDR3 has 16 amino acids. The CDR3 DNA reads as TGTGCCAGCAGCCAATTCCCCGGGAGTGAGCCCTACGAGCAGTACTTC. Translating gives CASSQFPGSEPYEQYF.

The chain joins TRBV12-3 or TRBV12-4 to TRBJ2-4, with D perhaps TRBD1 or TRBD2 (5 bases each). CDR3 length: 14 residues. V gave up 4 bases and J gave up 6 bases, with 13 bases separating them. CDR3 sequence: CASSYRDRGNIQYF. The CDR3 bases are TGTGCCAGCAGTTACCGGGACCGAGGAAACATTCAGTACTTC.

This clonotype has just a few counts. The CDR3 region has the DNA TGTGCCAGCAGTTTAAGGAGGCCCCTTGAAGCTTTCTTT. It specifies CASSLRRPLEAFF. The chain is built from TRBV12-3 or TRBV12-4 and TRBJ1-1; D gene uncertain. Trimming cost V 2 bases and J 7 bases, with 11 bases left between them. The CDR3 is made up of 13 amino acids.

This clonotype was recorded at least ten times. The chain recombines TRBV29-1 with TRBJ1-1; D gene ambiguous. The germline V and J ends were trimmed by 0 bases and 8 bases, with 7 bases remaining between them. Germline assignment: CDR1 SQVTM and CDR2 ANQGSEA. The CDR3 has 11 amino acids. CDR3 sequence: CSVEEGSEAFF. The CDR3 bases are TGCAGCGTTGAAGAGGGGTCCGAAGCTTTCTTT.

The rearrangement links TRBV12-3 or TRBV12-4 to TRBJ1-3; the D is unclear. The V end lost 7 bases, the J end lost 4 bases, and 14 bases lay between the germline ends. The CDR3 contains 14 residues. CDR3 sequence: CASKEGFVGNTIYF. The DNA for the CDR3 is TGTGCCAGCAAAGAGGGATTCGTCGGAAACACCATATATTTT.